The 17 T cell receptor beta chains in this list originate from one sample, sequenced in a study of molecular identifiers for immune sequencing clone quantification listed by TCRdb under 2018. The library was built by means of PCR. These reads were obtained on a NextSeq 500. TCRdb passed the public sequencing reads through fastp at Q25 and MiXCR, retaining productive beta sequences. CDR3 protein sequences are deduplicated, and each keeps its most common genes and DNA. Counted in this sample were some 320,000 distinct CDR3 sequences; about 22% of them appeared once. In total, the top ten clones hold 0.7% to 0.95% of the sample. Sequenced sample: naive CD8+ T cells from blood, with Jurkat cell RNA spiked in. In the paper's terms, the cell subset or site label means: FACS-sorted CD8+CD4-CCR7+CD45RA+ naive T cells. These receptors came from a human donor in good health. Some libraries in this study had Jurkat cell RNA spiked in.

This chain uses TRBV6-2 or TRBV6-3 with TRBJ2-7, with 10 bases fitting TRBD1. Germline V lookup: CDR1 MNHEY, CDR2 SVGEGT. The CDR3 loop spans 14 amino acids. Trimming at V came to 7 bases and at J to 3 bases, leaving 6 bases not matched to a gene. Here the CDR3 reads CASTIGTGVYEQYF. CDR3 DNA: TGTGCCAGCACCATCGGGACAGGGGTCTACGAGCAGTACTTC.

This clonotype was seen more than once but under ten times. The chain employs TRBV25-1 and TRBJ2-1, with 13 nucleotides matching TRBD2. Germline V gene sequence: CDR1 MGHDK, CDR2 SYGVNS. CDR3 size: 15 residues. Germline trimming cut 4 bases from V and 12 bases from J; bases unmatched to any gene: 9. The CDR3 DNA reads TGTGCCAGCAGTGTCCTACTAGCGGGAGGGCCTCGGCAGTTCTTC. Amino acid sequence: CASSVLLAGGPRQFF.

This clonotype was recorded a few times. This may stem from a read error, because a much larger clone lies one nucleotide away. The rearrangement links TRBV29-1 to TRBJ1-4, with D maybe TRBD1 (5 bases). The CDR3 loop spans 12 amino acids. Germline CDR1 is SQVTM and CDR2 is ANQGSEA. The chain's CDR3 is CSSWDPNENLFF. In DNA form, the CDR3 reads TGCAGCTCCTGGGACCCCAATGAAAACCTGTTTTTT.

Only a few counts were recorded for this clonotype. This rearrangement joins TRBV27 to TRBJ2-2; tentative D call: TRBD1 (6 bases). Germline CDR1 is MNHEY and CDR2 is SMNVEV (reference sequence). V gave up 3 bases and J gave up 7 bases, with 12 bases separating them. The CDR3 loop spans 14 amino acids. CDR3 sequence: CASSFGRTDGELFF. The CDR3 DNA reads TGTGCCAGCAGTTTTGGCAGGACAGACGGGGAGCTGTTTTTT.

With regard to this clonotype: With a much larger clone just one base away, this may be a read error. For the CDR3, the DNA is TGCAGCGTTGAATTTGGGGGGTTGAGCGAGCAGTACTTC. Residues: CSVEFGGLSEQYF. The V and J genes are TRBV29-1 and TRBJ2-7; possible D gene TRBD2, 6 bases. This CDR3 has 13 amino acids. The germline V gene has CDR1 SQVTM and CDR2 ANQGSEA. Trimming took off 2 bases at V and 6 bases at J, with 14 bases between the two ends.

In regard to this clonotype: A read error may explain this, as a much larger clone is one base away. The CDR3 does not end in the conserved phenylalanine or tryptophan, so this is likely a read error. The chain carries TRBV7-9 and TRBJ2-3; possible D gene TRBD2, 6 bases. V was clipped by 5 bases and J by 2 bases, with 11 bases between them. Germline values: CDR1 SEHNR, CDR2 FQNEAQ (reference sequence). This CDR3 is 14 amino acids long. The CDR3 is CASSGTDHTDTQYL. In DNA, the CDR3 is TGTGCCAGCAGCGGGACTGATCACACAGATACGCAGTATCTT.

This clonotype was observed a few times. The chain combines TRBV6-6 with TRBJ2-7; D is possibly TRBD2 (5 bases). With 1 base removed from V and 2 bases from J, the gap between germline ends came to 6 bases. The CDR3 is 13 residues long. Germline CDR1 is MNHNY and CDR2 is SVGAGI (reference sequence). The CDR3 spells CASSYWEPYEQYF. The DNA of the CDR3 is TGTGCCAGCAGTTACTGGGAGCCCTACGAGCAGTACTTC.

The J gene is TRBJ2-3, the V gene TRBV9, with 9 nucleotides matching TRBD1. CDR1 and CDR2 from the germline V gene are SGDLS and YYNGEE. J lost 3 bases, V lost 0 bases, and 5 bases had no gene match. This CDR3 is built from 16 residues. The CDR3 region is CASSVEQGAGTDTQYF. As DNA, the CDR3 is TGTGCCAGCAGCGTAGAACAGGGGGCTGGAACAGATACGCAGTATTTT.

This clonotype was seen many times. The chain joins TRBV4-3 to TRBJ2-1, with unresolved D. The ends were cut back, 0 bases at V and 9 bases at J, with 9 bases in the middle. This CDR3 contains 13 residues. Germline CDR1 reads LGHNA; CDR2 reads YSLEER. CDR3 DNA sequence: TGCGCCAGCAGCCAAGATCTGAAGGGTGAGCAGTTCTTC. Its protein is CASSQDLKGEQFF.

In its sample, this clonotype was seen a few times. This chain links TRBV12-3 or TRBV12-4 with TRBJ2-7, with TRBD2 as a possible D gene (5 bases). V lost 3 bases to trimming and J lost 7 bases, with 16 bases between them. This CDR3 contains 14 residues. In nucleotides, the CDR3 is TGTGCCAGCAGTTTTGTACAGAAACCGGGAGAGCAGTACTTC. It codes for CASSFVQKPGEQYF.

Notes on this clonotype: With a much larger clone just one base away, this may be a read error. This chain uses TRBV20-1 with TRBJ1-5; maybe TRBD1 (6 bases). The V and J ends lost 1 base and 11 bases respectively, with 27 bases between them. CDR1 is DFQATT and CDR2 is SNEGSKA in the germline V gene (reference sequence). This CDR3 has 17 amino acids. CDR3 sequence: CSARVDLQGRMPRAQHF. CDR3 DNA: TGCAGTGCTAGAGTAGATTTGCAGGGGCGCATGCCCCGGGCCCAGCATTTT.

This clonotype was recorded many times. The V and J genes are TRBV11-2 and TRBJ2-5, with D possibly matching TRBD2 (5 bases). This CDR3 comprises 15 residues. V lost 5 bases, J lost 3 bases, and 16 bases lay in between. CDR1 is SGHAT, CDR2 FQNNGV, per germline. The CDR3 DNA sequence: TGTGCCAGCAGCGCCTCCCTAGCAACGGAAGAGACCCAGTACTTC. This translates into CASSASLATEETQYF. The whole variable domain, filled in from reference TRBV11-2 and TRBJ2-5, reads EAGVAQSPRYKIIEKRQSVAFWCNPISGHATLYWYQQILGQGPKLLIQFQNNGVVDDSQLPKDRFSAERLKGVDSTLKIQPAKLEDSAVYLCASSASLATEETQYFGPGTRLLVL.

This clonotype appeared once. With a much larger clone just one base away, this may be a read error. The conserved final phenylalanine or tryptophan is absent from the CDR3, which likely points to a read error. The CDR3 here is CASSLQGHSYNEQFL. The CDR3 bases are TGTGCCAGCAGCCTTCAGGGGCACTCCTACAATGAGCAGTTCTTG. The chain recombines TRBV7-9 with TRBJ2-1, with TRBD1 as a possible D gene (6 bases). The germline V and J ends were trimmed by 5 bases and 0 bases, with 11 bases remaining between them. The germline V gene has CDR1 SEHNR and CDR2 FQNEAQ (reference sequence). This CDR3 comprises 15 residues.

This chain links TRBV7-9 with TRBJ2-7; 7 bases map to TRBD2. J lost 2 bases, V lost 5 bases, and 9 bases had no gene match. The CDR3 has 15 amino acids. Per germline, CDR1 SEHNR and CDR2 FQNEAQ (reference sequence). The CDR3, as DNA: TGTGCCAGCAGCACCGGACTAGTCGGGACCTACGAGCAGTACTTC. It yields the protein CASSTGLVGTYEQYF.

This clonotype occurred many times. V is TRBV12-3 or TRBV12-4 and J is TRBJ2-3; D possibly corresponds to TRBD1 (6 bases). The CDR3 sequence is 14 residues long. Trimming took off 0 bases at V and 9 bases at J, with 13 bases between the two ends. The CDR3 nucleotides read TGTGCCAGCAGTTTAGCGGACAGCCGTGGGACGCAGTATTTT. It encodes CASSLADSRGTQYF.

In this sample, this clonotype turned up a few times. The chain links TRBV2 to TRBJ2-3; possible D gene TRBD2, 6 bases. Germline V gene data show CDR1 as SNHLY and CDR2 as FYNNEI. Trimming took off 2 bases at V and 0 bases at J, with 9 bases between the two ends. There are 15 residues in the CDR3. CDR3 sequence (DNA): TGTGCCAGCAGTGAATATGCGGGGAGCACAGATACGCAGTATTTT. The encoded protein is CASSEYAGSTDTQYF.

At least ten counts were recorded for this clonotype. The rearrangement joins TRBV30 to TRBJ2-6; D not certain. This CDR3 region has 16 residues. V dropped 1 base and J dropped 0 bases, with 10 bases sitting between them. Germline V gene data show CDR1 as GTSNPN and CDR2 as SVGIG (reference sequence). The CDR3 region is CAWSGLIFSGANVLTF. The CDR3 DNA reads TGTGCCTGGAGTGGACTCATTTTCTCTGGGGCCAACGTCCTGACTTTC.